This TCR beta chain appears in the sequencing data of a study of T cell responses to AZD1222 COVID-19 vaccine. Study at large: Recipients boosted at about 4 weeks or about 12 weeks are pooled.

Profiled with immunoSEQ multiplex PCR; TCRdb holds only in-frame clones, not every one. Of roughly 130,000 clones in the sample, about 86% were seen once. This clone was seen only a few times. Its antigen is unidentified. V shed 8 bases, J shed 2 bases, and the junction held 6 bases outside the gene matches. This CDR3 is built from 13 residues. Germline V gives CDR1 MNHEY, CDR2 SVGAGI. Broader study findings: Sampling captured repertoires only after the peak T cell response. The reported proportion of spike-specific TCRs targeting unmutated variant regions was nearly half.

The sequences come from peripheral blood, collected on day 0 of AZD1222 vaccination. The chain joins TRBV6-5 to TRBJ2-7; 7 nucleotides match TRBD2. The receptor's source is an adult in good health. CDR3 amino acids: CASGTGGAYEQYF. The CDR3, as DNA: TGTGCCAGCGGGACGGGGGGAGCCTACGAGCAGTACTTC.